This T cell receptor beta chain was sequenced in a study of human T cells and chemical hapten exposure. A single record per CDR3 protein comes from TCRdb applying MiXCR to the RACE reads. The sample has under 90,000 distinct CDR3 sequences, approximately 8% seen once. Described time point: healthy volunteer bleed at 6 weeks. The authors' total RNA extraction used unfractionated whole blood. V shed 2 bases, J shed 4 bases, and the junction held 5 bases outside the gene matches. CDR3 length equals 14 residues. Germline lookup yields CDR1 DFQATT and CDR2 SNEGSKA (reference sequence). The rearrangement uses TRBV20-1 and TRBJ2-3, with 8 bases lining up with TRBD2. Sequenced: whole blood. This TCR came from a male donor in good health. Some clones in this sample may be carry-over from other donors' samples. The CDR3, as DNA: TGCAGTGCTAGATCGAGCGGGAGCCCAGATACGCAGTATTTT. This translates into CSARSSGSPDTQYF.